This section outlines one TCR beta chain sequence together with its context. Enrolment of Seattle patients took place during active infection, and they were followed longitudinally. The V end was cut by 3 bases, the J end by 1 base, with 16 bases between. Germline assignment: CDR1 DFQATT and CDR2 SNEGSKA (reference sequence). There are 15 residues in the CDR3. The data were taken from a study of blood T cell repertoires in COVID-19. Clones were sequenced by immunoSEQ multiplex PCR, and TCRdb holds only the in-frame ones, with some missing. The sample records about 200,000 clones, 85% to 90% being singletons.

The source material was peripheral blood. The receptor comes from a woman aged 45-60 years with COVID-19, enrolled during active disease. This chain connects TRBV20-1 to TRBJ2-7, with a tentative D call TRBD1 (6 bases). Here the CDR3 reads CSASRGQLASYEQYF. The CDR3 nucleotides are TGCAGTGCTAGTCGAGGACAGTTGGCGTCCTACGAGCAGTACTTC.